These 21 T cell receptor beta chains were all obtained from the same sample, sequenced in a study of cytomegalovirus exposure and HLA in healthy donors. 13 Jbeta primers and 60 Vbeta primers were used for the PCR. Produced via immunoSEQ multiplex PCR; TCRdb's table is partial and in-frame only. The table shows some 180,000 clones, with around 80% occurring only once. Input material: PBMCs. These receptor sequences come from a woman aged 25 to 39 in good health and CMV-seropositive.

CDR3 sequence (DNA): TGTGCCAGCAGCGGAGAGACAGGGACAGGAAAAAAACTGTTTTTT. The encoded protein is CASSGETGTGKKLFF. The chain recombines TRBV9 with TRBJ1-4, with TRBD1 identical over 8 bases. Germline V lookup: CDR1 SGDLS, CDR2 YYNGEE. The CDR3 runs 15 residues. V was pared by 3 bases and J by 9 bases, with 10 bases of the junction left unmatched.

This clone was seen only once. The chain combines TRBV4-2 with TRBJ2-1, with D tentatively TRBD2 (6 bases). From germline, CDR1 is LGHNA and CDR2 YNFKEQ. The V end lost 1 base, the J end lost 10 bases, and 11 bases lay between the germline ends. This CDR3 is 13 amino acids long. The CDR3 protein is CASSQGLEEEQFF. CDR3 nucleotide sequence: TGTGCCAGCAGCCAAGGACTAGAAGAGGAGCAGTTCTTC.

This CDR3 reads CASSRDRPSYEQYF. The CDR3 coding sequence is TGCGCCAGCAGTCGGGACAGGCCCTCCTACGAGCAGTACTTC. The chain couples TRBV5-1 to TRBJ2-7; TRBD1 matches 8 bases. J was trimmed by 0 bases and V by 5 bases; bases with no gene match: 4. Germline lookup yields CDR1 SGHRS and CDR2 YFSETQ. The length of the CDR3 is 14 residues.

The V call is TRBV7-9, the J call TRBJ2-3, with 9 nucleotides matching TRBD2. CDR1 and CDR2 (germline): SEHNR, FQNEAQ (reference sequence). The CDR3 is made up of 15 amino acids. V lost 1 base to trimming and J lost 6 bases; unmatched junction nucleotides: 5. DNA for the CDR3: TGTGCCAGCAGCTTAGACGCTAGCGGGGTGGATACGCAGTATTTT. Translated: CASSLDASGVDTQYF. Together with reference TRBV7-9 and TRBJ2-3, the CDR3 gives the full variable domain: DTGVSQNPRHKITKRGQNVTFRCDPISEHNRLYWYRQTLGQGPEFLTYFQNEAQLEKSRLLSDRFSAERPKGSFSTLEIQRTEQGDSAMYLCASSLDASGVDTQYFGPGTRLTVL.

This clone was observed once. The chain carries TRBV28 and TRBJ1-5, with a possible D match to TRBD1 (6 bases). This CDR3 comprises 16 residues. Germline V gene sequence: CDR1 MDHEN, CDR2 SYDVKM. The V end was cut by 3 bases, the J end by 3 bases, with 15 bases between. CDR3 nucleotide sequence: TGTGCCAGCAGTTTGTTCCCGGACAGATTCAATCAGCCCCAGCATTTT. Encoded protein: CASSLFPDRFNQPQHF.

The rearrangement links TRBV5-1 to TRBJ2-1, with 7 bases identical to TRBD1. The germline V gene has CDR1 SGHRS and CDR2 YFSETQ. This CDR3 contains 14 residues. Losses at the gene ends were 5 bases for V and 8 bases for J; bases not matched to a gene: 10. The CDR3 spells CASSRDSQGDEQFF. The CDR3 coding sequence is TGCGCCAGCAGTCGGGACAGCCAGGGCGATGAGCAGTTCTTC. Drawing the rest from reference TRBV5-1 and TRBJ2-1, the complete variable domain is KAGVTQTPRYLIKTRGQQVTLSCSPISGHRSVSWYQQTPGQGLQFLFEYFSETQRNKGNFPGRFSGRQFSNSRSEMNVSTLELGDSALYLCASSRDSQGDEQFFGPGTRLTVL.

In this sample, this clone turned up a few times. The chain carries TRBV4-3 and TRBJ2-6; D remains unclear. The V and J ends lost 5 bases and 0 bases respectively, with 5 bases between them. The CDR3 is 14 residues long. Germline V gene sequence: CDR1 LGHNA, CDR2 YSLEER. Here the CDR3 DNA reads TGCGCCAGCAGCGCGGTCTCTGGGGCCAACGTCCTGACTTTC. Amino acid sequence: CASSAVSGANVLTF.

V and J are TRBV29-1 and TRBJ1-1; D is possibly TRBD1 (5 bases). This CDR3 is 14 amino acids long. The V end lost 2 bases, the J end lost 8 bases, and 18 bases lay between the germline ends. Germline V CDR1 and CDR2: SQVTM, ANQGSEA. CDR3 sequence: CSVEKGLAKSEAFF. In nucleotides, the CDR3 is TGCAGCGTTGAAAAGGGGTTAGCTAAATCCGAAGCTTTCTTT. Full variable domain (remainder filled in from reference TRBV29-1 and TRBJ1-1): SAVISQKPSRDICQRGTSLTIQCQVDSQVTMMFWYRQQPGQSLTLIATANQGSEATYESGFVIDKFPISRPNLTFSTLTVSNMSPEDSSIYLCSVEKGLAKSEAFFGQGTRLTVV.

V is TRBV6-5 and J is TRBJ1-5, with a weak D call TRBD1 (6 bases). V lost 6 bases, J lost 5 bases, and 11 bases lay in between. Germline CDR1 and CDR2: MNHEY and SVGAGI. This CDR3 comprises 13 residues. The DNA for the CDR3 is TGTGCCAGCAGGGGGGGGCACCATCAGCCCCAGCATTTT. Translating gives CASRGGHHQPQHF.

The V and J genes are TRBV9 and TRBJ2-1, with 9 bases aligning to TRBD2. The CDR3 loop spans 16 amino acids. The germline gives CDR1 SGDLS, CDR2 YYNGEE. V shed 4 bases, J shed 6 bases, and the junction held 11 bases outside the gene matches. The CDR3, as DNA: TGTGCCAGCAGCCCCCGGGGTAGCGGGGGAGTCAATGAGCAGTTCTTC. It yields the protein CASSPRGSGGVNEQFF.

The rearrangement joins TRBV5-1 to TRBJ2-6, with unresolved D. Germline V gene sequence: CDR1 SGHRS, CDR2 YFSETQ. This CDR3 has 16 amino acids. Between the trimmed V and J ends, which lost 0 bases and 0 bases, there was a span of 7 bases. Here the CDR3 DNA reads TGCGCCAGCAGCTTGGGAGACAACTCTGGGGCCAACGTCCTGACTTTC. Protein: CASSLGDNSGANVLTF.

The chain combines TRBV9 with TRBJ2-5; 10 bases align to TRBD2. The CDR3 runs 15 residues. Germline loops: CDR1 SGDLS, CDR2 YYNGEE. Trimming removed 4 bases from V and 5 bases from J; junction bases left unmatched: 8. The CDR3 loop is CASSTQRGGGETQYF. The CDR3 DNA reads as TGTGCCAGCAGCACCCAGCGGGGGGGAGGGGAGACCCAGTACTTC.

The chain carries TRBV6-5 and TRBJ1-1; possibly TRBD1 for D (6 bases). The CDR3 runs 13 residues. Germline V gene sequence: CDR1 MNHEY, CDR2 SVGAGI. V was clipped by 5 bases and J by 5 bases, with 12 bases between them. The CDR3 sequence is CASSPRGDTEAFF. In nucleotides, the CDR3 is TGTGCCAGCAGTCCCAGGGGAGATACTGAAGCTTTCTTT.

The chain employs TRBV30 and TRBJ1-5; D gene ambiguous. Germline-derived CDR1 and CDR2 are GTSNPN and SVGIG (reference sequence). This CDR3 is built from 13 residues. The ends were cut back, 8 bases at V and 6 bases at J, with 17 bases in the middle. The chain's CDR3 is CAPWFLLSQPQHF. The DNA of the CDR3 is TGTGCCCCGTGGTTTCTGTTGAGTCAGCCCCAGCATTTT.

This sequence joins TRBV28 and TRBJ2-5; D is possibly TRBD2 (7 bases). Germline loops: CDR1 MDHEN, CDR2 SYDVKM. The CDR3 length is 16 residues. V was pared by 1 base and J by 2 bases, with 14 bases between. CDR3 DNA: TGTGCCAGCAGTTTATTCCAGGGGAGGGCACAAGAGACCCAGTACTTC. This translates into CASSLFQGRAQETQYF.

The chain joins TRBV2 to TRBJ2-2, with TRBD1 matching 10 bases. Trimming cost V 4 bases and J 7 bases; bases outside gene matches: 12. The germline CDR1 and CDR2 sequences are SNHLY and FYNNEI. The CDR3 covers 17 residues. The CDR3 reads CASSGEEGQGSVGELFF. As DNA, the CDR3 is TGTGCCAGCAGTGGAGAGGAGGGACAGGGGAGTGTCGGGGAGCTGTTTTTT.

The V gene is TRBV6-6, the J gene TRBJ1-6; 7 bases are a match to TRBD1. This CDR3 spans 15 amino acids. The germline V gene encodes CDR1 MNHNY and CDR2 SVGAGI (reference sequence). With 0 bases clipped from V and 7 bases from J, the junction kept 3 bases outside the gene matches. CDR3 amino acids: CASSYSTGSNSPLHF. In nucleotides, the CDR3 is TGTGCCAGCAGTTACTCGACAGGGTCCAATTCACCCCTCCACTTT.

The V gene is TRBV7-9, the J gene TRBJ2-1; no clear D gene. Germline CDR1 reads SEHNR; CDR2 reads FQNEAQ (reference sequence). V lost 3 bases and J lost 10, with 10 bases in between. The CDR3 sequence is 12 residues long. CDR3 coding DNA: TGTGCCAGCAGCTTCTTTCCCGGGGAGCAGTTCTTC. Its protein is CASSFFPGEQFF.

This clone was seen just once. The chain is built from TRBV5-1 and TRBJ2-1, with D unresolved. V lost 0 bases to trimming and J lost 5 bases, with 12 bases between them. The V gene's germline CDR1 is SGHRS and CDR2 YFSETQ. The CDR3 sequence is 15 residues long. The CDR3 sequence is CASSLGALANNEQFF. The CDR3 DNA follows: TGCGCCAGCAGCTTGGGAGCGCTCGCTAACAATGAGCAGTTCTTC. Filled out from reference TRBV5-1 and TRBJ2-1, the complete variable domain reads KAGVTQTPRYLIKTRGQQVTLSCSPISGHRSVSWYQQTPGQGLQFLFEYFSETQRNKGNFPGRFSGRQFSNSRSEMNVSTLELGDSALYLCASSLGALANNEQFFGPGTRLTVL.

The chain has TRBV7-2 and TRBJ2-1, with D perhaps matching TRBD2 (5 bases). Per germline, CDR1 SGHTA and CDR2 FQGNSA. V dropped 0 bases and J dropped 4 bases, with 13 bases sitting between them. There are 16 residues in the CDR3. CDR3 loop: CASSLASGAAYNEQFF. The CDR3 bases are TGTGCCAGCAGCTTAGCGTCCGGAGCGGCTTACAATGAGCAGTTCTTC.

This clone was seen more than once but under ten times. Other DNA sequences of this sample code for an identical CDR3. The CDR3 DNA reads TGCGCCAGCAGCTTGGGCGGATACGAGCAGTACTTC. Translated, it gives CASSLGGYEQYF. The chain links TRBV5-1 to TRBJ2-7; D is uncertain. This CDR3 has 12 residues. Germline CDR1 is SGHRS and CDR2 is YFSETQ. V was clipped by 0 bases and J by 4 bases, with 5 bases between them.